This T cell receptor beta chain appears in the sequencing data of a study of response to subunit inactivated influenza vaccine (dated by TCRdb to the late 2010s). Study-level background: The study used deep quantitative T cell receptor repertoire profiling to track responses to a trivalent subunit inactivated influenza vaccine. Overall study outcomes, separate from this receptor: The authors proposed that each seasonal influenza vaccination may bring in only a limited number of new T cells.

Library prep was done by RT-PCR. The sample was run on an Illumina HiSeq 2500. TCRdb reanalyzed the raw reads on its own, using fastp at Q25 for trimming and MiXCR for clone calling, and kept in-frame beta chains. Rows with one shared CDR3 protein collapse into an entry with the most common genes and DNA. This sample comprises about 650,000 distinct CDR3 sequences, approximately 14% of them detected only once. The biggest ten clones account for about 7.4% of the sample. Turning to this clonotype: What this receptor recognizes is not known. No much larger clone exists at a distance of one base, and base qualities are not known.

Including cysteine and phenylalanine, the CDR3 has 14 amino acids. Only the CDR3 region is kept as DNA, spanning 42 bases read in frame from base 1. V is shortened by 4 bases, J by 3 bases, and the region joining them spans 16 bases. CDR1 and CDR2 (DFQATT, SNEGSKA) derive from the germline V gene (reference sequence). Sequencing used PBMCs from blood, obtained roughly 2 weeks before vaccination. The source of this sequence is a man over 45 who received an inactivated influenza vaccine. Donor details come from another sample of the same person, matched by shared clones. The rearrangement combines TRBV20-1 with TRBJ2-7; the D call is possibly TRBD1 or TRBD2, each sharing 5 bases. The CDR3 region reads CSANIPGRSYEQYF. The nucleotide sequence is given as TGCAGTGCTAATATTCCGGGACGGAGCTACGAGCAGTACTTC.